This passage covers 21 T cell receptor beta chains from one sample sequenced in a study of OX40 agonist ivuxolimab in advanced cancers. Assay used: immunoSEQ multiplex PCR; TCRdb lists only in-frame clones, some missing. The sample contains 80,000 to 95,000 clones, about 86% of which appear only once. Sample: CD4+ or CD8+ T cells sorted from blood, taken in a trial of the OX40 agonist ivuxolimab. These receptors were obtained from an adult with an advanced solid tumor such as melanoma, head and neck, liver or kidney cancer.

CDR3 sequence (DNA): TGTGCCAGCAGATACCAGGGAACCGGGGAGCTGTTTTTT. Translation: CASRYQGTGELFF. The rearrangement links TRBV11-3 to TRBJ2-2; possible D gene TRBD1, 5 bases. Germline assignment: CDR1 SGHNT and CDR2 YENEEA. Trimming stripped 6 bases from V and 5 bases from J, with 10 bases between. The CDR3 loop spans 13 amino acids.

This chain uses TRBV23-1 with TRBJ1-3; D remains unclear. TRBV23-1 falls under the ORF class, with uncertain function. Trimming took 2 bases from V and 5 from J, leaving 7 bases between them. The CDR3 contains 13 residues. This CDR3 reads CASSQKVRNTIYF. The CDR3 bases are TGCGCCAGCAGTCAAAAGGTGAGAAACACCATATATTTT.

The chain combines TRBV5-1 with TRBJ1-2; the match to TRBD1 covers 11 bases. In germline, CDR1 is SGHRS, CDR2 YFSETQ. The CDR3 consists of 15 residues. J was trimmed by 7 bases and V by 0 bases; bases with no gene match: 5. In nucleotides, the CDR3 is TGCGCCAGCAGCTTGGTTTCGGACAGGGGGCTTGGCTACACCTTC. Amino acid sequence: CASSLVSDRGLGYTF.

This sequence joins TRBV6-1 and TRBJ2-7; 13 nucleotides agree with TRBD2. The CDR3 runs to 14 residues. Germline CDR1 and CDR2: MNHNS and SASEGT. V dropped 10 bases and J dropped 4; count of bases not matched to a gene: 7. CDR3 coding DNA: TGTGCCATCAAGGGACTAGCGGGGATTTACGAGCAGTACTTC. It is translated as CAIKGLAGIYEQYF.

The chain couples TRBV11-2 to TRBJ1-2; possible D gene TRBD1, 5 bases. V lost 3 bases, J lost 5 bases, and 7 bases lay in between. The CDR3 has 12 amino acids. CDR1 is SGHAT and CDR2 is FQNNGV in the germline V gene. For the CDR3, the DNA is TGTGCCAGCAGCTTGGGACCGTATGGCTACACCTTC. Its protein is CASSLGPYGYTF.

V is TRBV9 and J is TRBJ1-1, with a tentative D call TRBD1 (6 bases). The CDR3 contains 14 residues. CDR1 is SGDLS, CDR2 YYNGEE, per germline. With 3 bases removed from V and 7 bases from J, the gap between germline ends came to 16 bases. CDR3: CASSALQGIGEAFF. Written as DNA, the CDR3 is TGTGCCAGCAGCGCGCTACAGGGAATTGGTGAAGCTTTCTTT.

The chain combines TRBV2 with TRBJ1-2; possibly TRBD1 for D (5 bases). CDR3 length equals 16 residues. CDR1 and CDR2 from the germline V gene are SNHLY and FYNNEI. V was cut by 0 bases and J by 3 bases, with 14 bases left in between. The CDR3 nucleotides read TGTGCCAGCAGTGAAGCGCTTCGGGGGGGTGACTATGGCTACACCTTC. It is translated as CASSEALRGGDYGYTF.

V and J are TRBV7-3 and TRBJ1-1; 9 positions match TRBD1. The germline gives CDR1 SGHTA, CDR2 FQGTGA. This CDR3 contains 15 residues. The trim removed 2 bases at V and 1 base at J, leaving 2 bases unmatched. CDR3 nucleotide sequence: TGTGCCAGCAGCTTAGCGACAGGGGGGAACACTGAAGCTTTCTTT. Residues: CASSLATGGNTEAFF.

The CDR3 sequence is CASSSSAGGYNEQFF. The DNA for the CDR3 is TGTGCCAGCAGTTCTTCTGCAGGGGGATACAATGAGCAGTTCTTC. This chain links TRBV6-5 with TRBJ2-1; 7 bases fit TRBD1. This CDR3 spans 15 amino acids. The germline V gene encodes CDR1 MNHEY and CDR2 SVGAGI. The V gene end was trimmed by 4 bases and the J gene end by 4 bases; junction bases not matched to a gene: 7.

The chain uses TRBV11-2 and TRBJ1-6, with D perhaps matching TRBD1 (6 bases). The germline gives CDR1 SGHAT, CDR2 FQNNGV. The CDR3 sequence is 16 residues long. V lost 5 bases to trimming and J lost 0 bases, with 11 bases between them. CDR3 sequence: CASSPQGNSYNSPLHF. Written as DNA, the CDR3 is TGTGCCAGCAGCCCTCAGGGGAACTCCTATAATTCACCCCTCCACTTT.

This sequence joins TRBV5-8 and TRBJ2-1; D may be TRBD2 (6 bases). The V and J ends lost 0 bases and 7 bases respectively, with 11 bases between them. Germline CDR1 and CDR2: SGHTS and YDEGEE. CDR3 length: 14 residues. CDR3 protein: CASSLEGLKNEQFF. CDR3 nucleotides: TGTGCCAGCAGCTTGGAGGGACTCAAGAATGAGCAGTTCTTC.

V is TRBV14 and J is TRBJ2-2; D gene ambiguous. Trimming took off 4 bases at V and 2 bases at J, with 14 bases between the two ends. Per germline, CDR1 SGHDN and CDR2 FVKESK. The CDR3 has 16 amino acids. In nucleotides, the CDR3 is TGTGCCAGCAGCCCCATTTTGGGCCTAAACACCGGGGAGCTGTTTTTT. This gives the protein CASSPILGLNTGELFF.

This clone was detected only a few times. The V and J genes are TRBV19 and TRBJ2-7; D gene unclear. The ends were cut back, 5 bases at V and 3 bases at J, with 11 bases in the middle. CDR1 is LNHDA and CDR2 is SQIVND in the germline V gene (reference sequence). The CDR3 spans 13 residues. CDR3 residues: CASSVGSYYEQYF. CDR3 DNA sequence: TGTGCCAGTAGTGTCGGGTCCTACTACGAGCAGTACTTC.

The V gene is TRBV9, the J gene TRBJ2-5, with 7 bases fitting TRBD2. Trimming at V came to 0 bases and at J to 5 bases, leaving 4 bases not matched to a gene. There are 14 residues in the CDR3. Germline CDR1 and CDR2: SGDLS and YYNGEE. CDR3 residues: CASSVGSGGETQYF. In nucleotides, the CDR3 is TGTGCCAGCAGCGTAGGATCCGGGGGGGAGACCCAGTACTTC. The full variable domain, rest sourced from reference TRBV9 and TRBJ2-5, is DSGVTQTPKHLITATGQRVTLRCSPRSGDLSVYWYQQSLDQGLQFLIQYYNGEERAKGNILERFSAQQFPDLHSELNLSSLELGDSALYFCASSVGSGGETQYFGPGTRLLVL.

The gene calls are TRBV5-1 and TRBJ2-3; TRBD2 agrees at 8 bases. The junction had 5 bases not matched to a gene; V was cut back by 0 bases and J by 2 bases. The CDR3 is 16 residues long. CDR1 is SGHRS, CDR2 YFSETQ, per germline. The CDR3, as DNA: TGCGCCAGCAGCTTGGGCGGTAGCGGGATCACAGATACGCAGTATTTT. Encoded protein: CASSLGGSGITDTQYF.

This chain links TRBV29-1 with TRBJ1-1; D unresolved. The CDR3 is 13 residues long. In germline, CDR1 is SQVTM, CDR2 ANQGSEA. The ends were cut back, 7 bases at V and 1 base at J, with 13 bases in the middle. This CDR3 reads CSGIGFANTEAFF. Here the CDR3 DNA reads TGCAGCGGTATTGGTTTTGCGAACACTGAAGCTTTCTTT.

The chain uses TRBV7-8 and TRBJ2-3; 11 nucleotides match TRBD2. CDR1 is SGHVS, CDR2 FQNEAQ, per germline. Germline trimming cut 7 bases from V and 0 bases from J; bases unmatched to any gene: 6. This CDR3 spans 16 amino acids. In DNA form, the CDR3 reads TGTGCCAGCACCCCGGGACTAGCGGATAGCACAGATACGCAGTATTTT. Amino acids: CASTPGLADSTDTQYF.

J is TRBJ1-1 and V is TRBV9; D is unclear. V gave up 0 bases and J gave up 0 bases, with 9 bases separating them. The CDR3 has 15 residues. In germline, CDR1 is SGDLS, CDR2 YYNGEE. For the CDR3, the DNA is TGTGCCAGCAGCGTAGCTCCGGGGTTGAACACTGAAGCTTTCTTT. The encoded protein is CASSVAPGLNTEAFF.

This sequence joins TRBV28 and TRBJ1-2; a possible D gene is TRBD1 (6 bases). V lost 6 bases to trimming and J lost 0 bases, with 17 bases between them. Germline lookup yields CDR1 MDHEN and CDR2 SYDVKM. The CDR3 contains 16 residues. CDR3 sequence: CASSPVGGVANYGYTF. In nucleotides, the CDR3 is TGTGCCAGCAGCCCAGTTGGGGGCGTAGCTAACTATGGCTACACCTTC.

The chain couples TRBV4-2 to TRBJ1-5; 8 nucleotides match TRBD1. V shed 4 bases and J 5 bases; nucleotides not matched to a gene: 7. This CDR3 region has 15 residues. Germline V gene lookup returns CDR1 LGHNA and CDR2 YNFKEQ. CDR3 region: CASSPGTGLYQPQHF. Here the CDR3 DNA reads TGTGCCAGCAGCCCCGGGACAGGCCTGTATCAGCCCCAGCATTTT.

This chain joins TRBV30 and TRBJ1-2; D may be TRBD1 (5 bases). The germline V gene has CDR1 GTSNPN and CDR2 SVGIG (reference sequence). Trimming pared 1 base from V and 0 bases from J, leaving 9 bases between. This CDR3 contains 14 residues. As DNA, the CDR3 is TGTGCCTGGAGTGGGACACATGCTAACTATGGCTACACCTTC. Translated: CAWSGTHANYGYTF.